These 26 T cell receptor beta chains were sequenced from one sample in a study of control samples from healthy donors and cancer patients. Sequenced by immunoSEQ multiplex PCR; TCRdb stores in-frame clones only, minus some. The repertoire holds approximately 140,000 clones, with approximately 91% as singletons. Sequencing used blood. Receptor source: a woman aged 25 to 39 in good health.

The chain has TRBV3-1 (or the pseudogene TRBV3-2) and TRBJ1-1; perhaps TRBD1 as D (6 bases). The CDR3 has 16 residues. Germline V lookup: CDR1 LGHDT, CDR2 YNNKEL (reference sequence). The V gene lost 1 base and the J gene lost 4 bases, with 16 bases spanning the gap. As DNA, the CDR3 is TGTGCCAGCAGCCAAGTGGGGGGGGGCGCGGGCACTGAAGCTTTCTTT. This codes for CASSQVGGGAGTEAFF.

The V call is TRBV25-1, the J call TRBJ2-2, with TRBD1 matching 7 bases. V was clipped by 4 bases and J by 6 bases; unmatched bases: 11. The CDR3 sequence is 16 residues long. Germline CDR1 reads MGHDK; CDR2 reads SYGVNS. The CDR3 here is CASSAAGTEGAGELFF. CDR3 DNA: TGTGCCAGCAGTGCAGCCGGGACAGAGGGCGCCGGGGAGCTGTTTTTT.

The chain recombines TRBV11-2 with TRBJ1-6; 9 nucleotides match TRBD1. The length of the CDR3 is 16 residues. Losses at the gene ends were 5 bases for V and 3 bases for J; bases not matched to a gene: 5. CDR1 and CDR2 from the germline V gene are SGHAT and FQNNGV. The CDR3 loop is CASSAGTGLYNSPLHF. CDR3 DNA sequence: TGTGCCAGCAGCGCCGGGACAGGGCTCTATAATTCACCCCTCCACTTT.

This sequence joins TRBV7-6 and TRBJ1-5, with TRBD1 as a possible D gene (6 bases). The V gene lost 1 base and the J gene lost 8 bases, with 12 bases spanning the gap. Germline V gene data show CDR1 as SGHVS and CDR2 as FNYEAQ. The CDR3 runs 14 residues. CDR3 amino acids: CASSLEGDLEPQHF. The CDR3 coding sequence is TGTGCCAGCAGCTTAGAGGGGGATCTCGAGCCCCAGCATTTT.

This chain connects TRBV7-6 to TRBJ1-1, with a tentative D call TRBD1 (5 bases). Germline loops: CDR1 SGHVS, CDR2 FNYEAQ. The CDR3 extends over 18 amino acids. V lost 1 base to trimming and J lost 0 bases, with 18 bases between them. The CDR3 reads CASSLDLQAISMNTEAFF. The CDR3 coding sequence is TGTGCCAGCAGCTTAGATTTACAGGCTATATCCATGAACACTGAAGCTTTCTTT.

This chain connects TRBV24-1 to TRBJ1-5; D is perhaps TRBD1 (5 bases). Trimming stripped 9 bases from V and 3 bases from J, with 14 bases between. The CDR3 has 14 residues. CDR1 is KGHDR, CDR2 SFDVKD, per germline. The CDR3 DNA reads TGTGCCACCTCGGGACGGGACCCCAATCAGCCCCAGCATTTT. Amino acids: CATSGRDPNQPQHF.

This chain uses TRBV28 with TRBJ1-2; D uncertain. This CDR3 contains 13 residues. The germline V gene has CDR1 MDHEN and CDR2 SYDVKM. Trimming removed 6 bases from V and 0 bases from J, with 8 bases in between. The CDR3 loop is CASRTETNYGYTF. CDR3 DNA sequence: TGTGCCAGCAGGACTGAAACTAACTATGGCTACACCTTC.

CDR3 in DNA: TGTGCCAGCAGTGACCTACAGTTCACAGGGGGAGGGCGTCTAGCTTTCTTT. Protein sequence: CASSDLQFTGGGRLAFF. This chain uses TRBV2 with TRBJ1-1; TRBD1 matches 8 bases. The CDR3 has 17 residues. CDR1 and CDR2 from the germline V gene are SNHLY and FYNNEI. V was pared by 3 bases and J by 10 bases, with 19 bases of the junction left unmatched.

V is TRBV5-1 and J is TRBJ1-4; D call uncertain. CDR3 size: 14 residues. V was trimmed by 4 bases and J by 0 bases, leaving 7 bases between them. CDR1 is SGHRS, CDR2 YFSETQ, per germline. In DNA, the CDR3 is TGCGCCAGCAGCCTCGATGCAACTAATGAAAAACTGTTTTTT. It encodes CASSLDATNEKLFF. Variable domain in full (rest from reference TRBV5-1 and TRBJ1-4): KAGVTQTPRYLIKTRGQQVTLSCSPISGHRSVSWYQQTPGQGLQFLFEYFSETQRNKGNFPGRFSGRQFSNSRSEMNVSTLELGDSALYLCASSLDATNEKLFFGSGTQLSVL.

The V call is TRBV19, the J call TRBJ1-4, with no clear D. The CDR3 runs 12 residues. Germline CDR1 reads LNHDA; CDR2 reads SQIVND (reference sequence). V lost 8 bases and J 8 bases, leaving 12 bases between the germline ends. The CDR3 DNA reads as TGTGCCAGTGAGCCACCGGGAGAAAAACTGTTTTTT. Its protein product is CASEPPGEKLFF.

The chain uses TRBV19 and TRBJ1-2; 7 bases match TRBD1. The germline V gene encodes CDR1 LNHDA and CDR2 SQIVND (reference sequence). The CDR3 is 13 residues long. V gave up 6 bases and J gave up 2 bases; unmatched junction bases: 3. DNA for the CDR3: TGTGCCAGTAGCAGGGGGAAGAACTATGGCTACACCTTC. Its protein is CASSRGKNYGYTF. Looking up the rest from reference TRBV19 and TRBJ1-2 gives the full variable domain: DGGITQSPKYLFRKEGQNVTLSCEQNLNHDAMYWYRQDPGQGLRLIYYSQIVNDFQKGDIAEGYSVSREKKESFPLTVTSAQKNPTAFYLCASSRGKNYGYTFGSGTRLTVV.

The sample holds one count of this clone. The CDR3 here is CATSRLGLAVDTQYF. CDR3 DNA sequence: TGTGCCACCAGCCGTCTCGGCCTAGCGGTGGATACGCAGTATTTT. This chain links TRBV15 with TRBJ2-3, with 7 nucleotides matching TRBD2. The ends lost 5 bases at V and 6 bases at J; junction bases unmatched: 11. The CDR3 has 15 amino acids. Germline V gene lookup returns CDR1 LNHNV and CDR2 YYDKDF (reference sequence).

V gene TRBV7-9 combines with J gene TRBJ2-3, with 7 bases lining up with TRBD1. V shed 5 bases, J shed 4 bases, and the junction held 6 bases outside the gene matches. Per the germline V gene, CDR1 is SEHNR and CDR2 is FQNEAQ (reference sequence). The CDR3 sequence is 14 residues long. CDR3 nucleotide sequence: TGTGCCAGCAGCCGAACAGGGGTCGCAGATACGCAGTATTTT. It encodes CASSRTGVADTQYF.

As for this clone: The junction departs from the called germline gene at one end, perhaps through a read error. CDR3 DNA: TGTGCCAACAGCCGGGACGCGGGAGTTGGGGAGCAGTACTTC. Its protein is CANSRDAGVGEQYF. V gene TRBV5-4 combines with J gene TRBJ2-7; 7 bases align to TRBD2. Per the germline V gene, CDR1 is SGHNT and CDR2 is YYREEE (reference sequence). This CDR3 is built from 14 residues.

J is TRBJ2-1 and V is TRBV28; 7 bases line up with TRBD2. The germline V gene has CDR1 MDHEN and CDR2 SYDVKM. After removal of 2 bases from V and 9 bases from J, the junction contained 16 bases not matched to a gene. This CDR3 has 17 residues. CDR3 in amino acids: CASSLGGSMGGRVEQFF. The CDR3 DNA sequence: TGTGCCAGCAGTTTAGGAGGATCTATGGGAGGGCGGGTTGAGCAGTTCTTC.

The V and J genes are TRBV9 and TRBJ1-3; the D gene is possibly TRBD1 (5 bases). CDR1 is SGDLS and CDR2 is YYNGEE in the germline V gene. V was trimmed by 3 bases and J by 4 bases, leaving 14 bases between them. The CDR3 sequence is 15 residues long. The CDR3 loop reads CASSASGGLGNTIYF. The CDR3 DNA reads TGTGCCAGCAGCGCCTCTGGGGGGTTGGGAAACACCATATATTTT.

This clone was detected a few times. CDR3 amino acids: CASSLGPINQPQHF. For the CDR3, the DNA is TGTGCCAGCAGTCTGGGACCGATCAATCAGCCCCAGCATTTT. V and J are TRBV6-5 and TRBJ1-5; perhaps TRBD1 as D (5 bases). V lost 5 bases and J lost 3, with 11 bases in between. Germline lookup yields CDR1 MNHEY and CDR2 SVGAGI. This CDR3 has 14 residues.

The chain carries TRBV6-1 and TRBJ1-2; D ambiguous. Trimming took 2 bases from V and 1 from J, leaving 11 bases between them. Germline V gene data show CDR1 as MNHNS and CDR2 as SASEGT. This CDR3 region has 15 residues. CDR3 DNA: TGTGCCAGCAGTGAAACGAACAGCTATAACTATGGCTACACCTTC. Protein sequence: CASSETNSYNYGYTF.

The CDR3: CASSVGQGGWEAKNIQYF. The CDR3 DNA follows: TGTGCCAGCAGTGTAGGACAGGGGGGCTGGGAAGCCAAAAACATTCAGTACTTC. V and J are TRBV6-1 and TRBJ2-4; 10 bases match TRBD1. CDR3 size: 18 residues. Germline CDR1 reads MNHNS; CDR2 reads SASEGT. The V segment lost 4 bases and the J segment 0 bases; nucleotides outside the gene matches: 9.

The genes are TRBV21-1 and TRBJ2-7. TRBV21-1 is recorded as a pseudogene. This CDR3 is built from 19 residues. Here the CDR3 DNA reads TGTGCCAGCAGCAATACAAGGGGGGACCCGGGACTCCACTCCTACGAGCAGTACTTC. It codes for CASSNTRGDPGLHSYEQYF.

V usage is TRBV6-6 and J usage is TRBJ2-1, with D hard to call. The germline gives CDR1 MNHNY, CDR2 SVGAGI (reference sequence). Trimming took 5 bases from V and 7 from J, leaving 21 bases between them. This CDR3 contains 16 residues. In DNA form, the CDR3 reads TGTGCCAGCAGTACCACGCTGTCGGCCGTGGGTAATGAGCAGTTCTTC. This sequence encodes CASSTTLSAVGNEQFF.

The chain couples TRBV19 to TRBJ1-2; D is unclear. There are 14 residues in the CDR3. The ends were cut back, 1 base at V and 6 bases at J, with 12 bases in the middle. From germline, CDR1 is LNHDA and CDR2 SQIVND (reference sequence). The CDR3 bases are TGTGCCAGTAGTATAGGTCAGTTTCCTAATGGCTACACCTTC. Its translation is CASSIGQFPNGYTF. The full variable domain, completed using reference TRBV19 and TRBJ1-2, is DGGITQSPKYLFRKEGQNVTLSCEQNLNHDAMYWYRQDPGQGLRLIYYSQIVNDFQKGDIAEGYSVSREKKESFPLTVTSAQKNPTAFYLCASSIGQFPNGYTFGSGTRLTVV.

CDR3: CASSLESGNNSPLHF. The DNA of the CDR3 is TGCGCCAGCAGCTTGGAGTCTGGGAACAATTCACCCCTCCACTTT. The V and J genes are TRBV5-1 and TRBJ1-6; D is unresolved. The CDR3 length is 15 residues. Deletions cut 0 bases from V and 7 bases from J, with 11 bases between. Per germline, CDR1 SGHRS and CDR2 YFSETQ.

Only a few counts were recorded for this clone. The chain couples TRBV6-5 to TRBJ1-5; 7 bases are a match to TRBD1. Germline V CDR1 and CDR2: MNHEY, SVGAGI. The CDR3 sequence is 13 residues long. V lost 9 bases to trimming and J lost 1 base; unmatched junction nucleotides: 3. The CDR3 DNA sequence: TGTGCCAGTGAGGGACAGAGCAATCAGCCCCAGCATTTT. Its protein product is CASEGQSNQPQHF.

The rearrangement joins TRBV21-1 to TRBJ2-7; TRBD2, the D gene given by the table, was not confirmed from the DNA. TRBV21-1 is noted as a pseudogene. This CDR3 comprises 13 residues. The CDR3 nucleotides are TGTGCCAGCAGCCGTCGGGGGTCCCACGAGCAGTACTTC. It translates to CASSRRGSHEQYF.

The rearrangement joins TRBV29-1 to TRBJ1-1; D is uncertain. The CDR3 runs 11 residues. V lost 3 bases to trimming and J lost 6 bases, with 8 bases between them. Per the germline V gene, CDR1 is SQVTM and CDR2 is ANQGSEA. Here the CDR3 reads CSVEARAEAFF. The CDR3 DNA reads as TGCAGCGTTGAGGCACGGGCTGAAGCTTTCTTT. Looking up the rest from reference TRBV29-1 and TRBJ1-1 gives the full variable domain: SAVISQKPSRDICQRGTSLTIQCQVDSQVTMMFWYRQQPGQSLTLIATANQGSEATYESGFVIDKFPISRPNLTFSTLTVSNMSPEDSSIYLCSVEARAEAFFGQGTRLTVV.